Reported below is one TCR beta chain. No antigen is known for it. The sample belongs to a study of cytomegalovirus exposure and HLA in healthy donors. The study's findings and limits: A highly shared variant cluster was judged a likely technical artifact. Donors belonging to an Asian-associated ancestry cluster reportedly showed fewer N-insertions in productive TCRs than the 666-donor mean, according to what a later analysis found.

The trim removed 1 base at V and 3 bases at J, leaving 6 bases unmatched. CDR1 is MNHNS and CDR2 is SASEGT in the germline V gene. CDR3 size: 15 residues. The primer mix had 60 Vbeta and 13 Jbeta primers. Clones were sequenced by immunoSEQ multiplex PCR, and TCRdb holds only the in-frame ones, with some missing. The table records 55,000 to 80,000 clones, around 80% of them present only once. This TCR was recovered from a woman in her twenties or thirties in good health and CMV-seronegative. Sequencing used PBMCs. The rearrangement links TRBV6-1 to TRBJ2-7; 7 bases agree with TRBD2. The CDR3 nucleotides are TGTGCCAGCAGTGAAGGGGGGGGAGGAAACTACGAGCAGTACTTC. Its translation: CASSEGGGGNYEQYF.